The present entry profiles one TCR beta chain with its context. In the authors' workflow: Reference gene primers were amplified, and this amplification served to estimate nucleated cell counts. Here immunoSEQ multiplex PCR was the method, and the copy in TCRdb shows in-frame clones only, minus some. D and trimming come from the DNA, and the V and J calls and clone size come from that table. This sample has 250,000 or so clones; 91% occur once, and the top ten carry approximately 3%. The data were taken from a study of blood T cell repertoires in COVID-19. From germline, CDR1 is ENHRY and CDR2 SYGVKD. This CDR3 comprises 14 residues. V lost 5 bases to trimming and J lost 3 bases; unmatched junction nucleotides: 5.

The TCR was taken from a man in his forties who had been exposed to COVID-19. Sequences were obtained from PBMCs or T cells enriched from blood (not recorded which). This rearrangement joins TRBV10-3 to TRBJ2-5; 8 nucleotides agree with TRBD2. The CDR3 here is CAISPGLDKETQYF. The CDR3 DNA is TGTGCCATCAGTCCGGGACTAGACAAAGAGACCCAGTACTTC.